Listed below are T cell receptor beta chains from one sample, sequenced in a study of blood T cells in healthy people across ages. Using its own MiXCR run on the 5' RACE reads, TCRdb lists one record per CDR3 protein. In the table there are 1.5 million to 1.8 million distinct CDR3 sequences, 42% of which are singletons. What was sequenced was blood. All receptors derive from a woman aged 18-35 years in good health. Each CDR3 is given with its conserved first and last residue. D genes are given only for firm matches. Size tells how often a clone was seen (once, few, many) or the class of an expanded clone, and some rows leave it out.

-	TRBV20-1	TRBJ2-3	many	CSGDEELPDTQYF	TGCAGTGGGGACGAGGAGCTGCCAGATACGCAGTATTTT
TRBD2	TRBV20-1	TRBJ2-3	-	CSANPTSGRPRTDTQYF	TGCAGTGCTAACCCAACTAGCGGGAGGCCTCGCACAGATACGCAGTATTTT
TRBD2	TRBV29-1	TRBJ2-1	few	CSVMLAGGYNEQFF	TGCAGCGTCATGCTTGCGGGAGGTTACAATGAGCAGTTCTTC
TRBD1	TRBV20-1	TRBJ1-1	few	CSADRDSNTEAFF	TGCAGTGCCGACAGGGATTCGAACACTGAAGCTTTCTTT
-	TRBV4-3	TRBJ2-1	-	CASSHLRTDVSSYNEQFF	TGCGCCAGCAGCCATCTCAGGACTGACGTGAGCTCCTACAATGAGCAGTTCTTC
TRBD1	TRBV20-1	TRBJ1-2	few	CSARTGTGAYGYTF	TGCAGTGCTAGAACCGGGACAGGGGCCTATGGCTACACCTTC
TRBD2	TRBV7-9	TRBJ2-7	few	CASSFLAGGPRYEQYF	TGTGCCAGCAGCTTCCTAGCGGGAGGTCCTCGCTACGAGCAGTACTTC
-	TRBV6-6	TRBJ2-1	few	CASRREYNEQFF	TGTGCCAGCAGGAGGGAGTACAATGAGCAGTTCTTC
-	TRBV6-5	TRBJ1-1	few	CASSYSPGLNTEAFF	TGTGCCAGCAGTTACTCTCCGGGTTTAAACACTGAAGCTTTCTTT
-	TRBV7-2	TRBJ2-3	few	CVSSLDRSPTDTQYF	TGTGTCAGCAGCTTAGACAGAAGTCCCACAGATACGCAGTATTTT
-	TRBV9	TRBJ2-2	few	CASSVLSPNTGELFF	TGTGCCAGCAGCGTTCTTTCCCCGAACACCGGGGAGCTGTTTTTT
-	TRBV29-1	TRBJ2-5	-	CSVGTGQGSAAQYF	TGCAGCGTTGGTACAGGACAAGGATCGGCGGCCCAGTACTTC
-	TRBV6-6	TRBJ2-7	-	CASDRTYEQYF	TGTGCCAGCGACAGGACCTACGAGCAGTACTTC
-	TRBV4-1	TRBJ1-2	-	CASSQLRGRGFYGYTF	TGCGCCAGCAGCCAGTTGCGGGGGCGAGGTTTCTATGGCTACACCTTC
-	TRBV7-9	TRBJ2-3	few	CASSFPQGFGDTQYF	TGTGCCAGCAGCTTCCCTCAAGGGTTCGGAGATACGCAGTATTTT
-	TRBV15	TRBJ2-3	-	CATSRDSNSLYAQYF	TGTGCCACCAGCAGAGATTCCAACTCGCTCTATGCGCAGTATTTT
-	TRBV9	TRBJ1-2	few	CASSKYRDNYGYTF	TGTGCCAGCAGCAAGTACAGGGATAACTATGGCTACACCTTC
-	TRBV7-9	TRBJ2-1	many	CASSSSVTSKSYNEQFF	TGTGCCAGCAGCTCAAGTGTTACCAGCAAGTCCTACAATGAGCAGTTCTTC
-	TRBV20-1	TRBJ1-5	-	CSARVRGRPQHF	TGCAGTGCTAGAGTTAGGGGACGGCCCCAGCATTTT
-	TRBV6-6	TRBJ1-6	-	CASGSVKGSPLHF	TGTGCCAGCGGCTCAGTCAAAGGTTCACCCCTCCACTTT
TRBD2	TRBV5-1	TRBJ2-5	-	CASSLTLTTREQYF	TGCGCCAGCAGCTTGACACTCACGACGCGGGAGCAGTACTTC
-	TRBV24-1	TRBJ2-3	-	CATSDPTTSTDTQYF	TGTGCCACCAGTGATCCCACGACTAGCACAGATACGCAGTATTTT
-	TRBV5-1	TRBJ1-1	-	CASSPSPLQNTEAFF	TGCGCCAGCAGCCCAAGCCCCCTCCAGAACACTGAAGCTTTCTTT
-	TRBV2	TRBJ1-5	-	CASSDSPRGNQPQHF	TGTGCCAGCAGTGACTCGCCTCGTGGCAATCAGCCCCAGCATTTT
TRBD1	TRBV6-6	TRBJ2-5	once	CASRTPGQGRNEQYF	TGTGCCAGCAGGACACCGGGACAGGGGCGCAATGAGCAGTACTTC
TRBD2	TRBV20-1	TRBJ2-5	-	CSAKAGVYNEQYF	TGCAGTGCTAAGGCGGGAGTCTACAATGAGCAGTACTTC
-	TRBV18	TRBJ1-2	-	CASSPVMGRENYGYTF	TGTGCCAGCTCACCTGTCATGGGCAGGGAGAACTATGGCTACACCTTC
-	TRBV7-9	TRBJ1-1	few	CASIKVNTEAFF	TGTGCCAGCATCAAAGTGAACACTGAAGCTTTCTTT
-	TRBV7-9	TRBJ2-1	-	CASSLGPRRGPTYNEQFF	TGTGCCAGCAGCCTAGGACCCCGTCGCGGGCCCACATACAATGAGCAGTTCTTC
-	TRBV7-8	TRBJ1-2	-	CASSFSPYAGYGYTF	TGTGCCAGCAGCTTCTCCCCCTATGCTGGCTATGGCTACACCTTC
-	TRBV4-3	TRBJ2-3	few	CASADVTSTDTQYF	TGCGCCAGCGCTGACGTAACTAGCACAGATACGCAGTATTTT
TRBD1	TRBV2	TRBJ1-5	-	CASSGQTGPQEPQHF	TGTGCCAGCAGTGGACAGACAGGGCCTCAAGAGCCCCAGCATTTT
TRBD2	TRBV4-1	TRBJ2-7	few	CASSQDTLGLAGAYEQYF	TGCGCCAGCAGCCAAGATACCCTCGGACTAGCGGGGGCCTACGAGCAGTACTTC
-	TRBV18	TRBJ1-5	-	CASSPRENQPQHF	TGTGCCAGCTCACCAAGGGAAAATCAGCCCCAGCATTTT
-	TRBV11-2	TRBJ1-6	-	CASSIRPGWGNSPLHF	TGTGCCAGCAGCATTCGGCCGGGCTGGGGGAATTCACCCCTCCACTTT
TRBD1	TRBV7-9	TRBJ2-3	many	CASSLRGGDTDTQYF	TGTGCCAGCAGCTTACGAGGGGGCGATACAGATACGCAGTATTTT
-	TRBV7-8	TRBJ2-7	-	CASSLGSGVVGEQYF	TGTGCCAGCAGCTTAGGTTCGGGGGTGGTGGGCGAGCAGTACTTC
-	TRBV20-1	TRBJ2-3	many	CSARPSHTDTQYF	TGCAGTGCTAGGCCTAGCCACACAGATACGCAGTATTTT
-	TRBV9	TRBJ2-1	once	CASSVGLNSYNEQFF	TGTGCCAGCAGCGTAGGCCTGAACTCCTACAATGAGCAGTTCTTC
TRBD1	TRBV5-1	TRBJ2-3	-	CASSATGTGTDTQYF	TGCGCCAGCAGCGCAACCGGGACAGGAACAGATACGCAGTATTTT